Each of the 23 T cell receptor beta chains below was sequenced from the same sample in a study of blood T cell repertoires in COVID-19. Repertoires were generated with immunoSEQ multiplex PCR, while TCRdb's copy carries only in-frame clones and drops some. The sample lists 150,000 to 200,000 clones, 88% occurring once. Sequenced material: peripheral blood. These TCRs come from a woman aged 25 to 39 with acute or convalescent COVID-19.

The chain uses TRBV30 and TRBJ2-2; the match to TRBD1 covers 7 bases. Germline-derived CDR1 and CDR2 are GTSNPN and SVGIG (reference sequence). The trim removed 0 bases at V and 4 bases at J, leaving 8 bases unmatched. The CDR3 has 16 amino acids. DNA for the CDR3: TGTGCCTGGAGTGTACGTCCGGGACAGCTCACCGGGGAGCTGTTTTTT. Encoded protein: CAWSVRPGQLTGELFF.

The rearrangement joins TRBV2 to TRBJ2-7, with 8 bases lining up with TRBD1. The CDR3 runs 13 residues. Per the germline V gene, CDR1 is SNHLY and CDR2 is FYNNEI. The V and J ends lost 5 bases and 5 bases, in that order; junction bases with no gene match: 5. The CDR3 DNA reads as TGTGCCAGCAGTATTCAGGGGGCCCACGAGCAGTACTTC. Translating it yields CASSIQGAHEQYF.

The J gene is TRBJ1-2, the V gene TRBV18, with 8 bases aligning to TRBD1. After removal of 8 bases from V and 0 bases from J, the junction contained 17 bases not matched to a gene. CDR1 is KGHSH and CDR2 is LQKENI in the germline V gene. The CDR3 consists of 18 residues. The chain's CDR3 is CASTFSRPGQASNYGYTF. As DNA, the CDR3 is TGTGCCAGCACATTCTCGAGGCCGGGACAGGCCTCTAACTATGGCTACACCTTC.

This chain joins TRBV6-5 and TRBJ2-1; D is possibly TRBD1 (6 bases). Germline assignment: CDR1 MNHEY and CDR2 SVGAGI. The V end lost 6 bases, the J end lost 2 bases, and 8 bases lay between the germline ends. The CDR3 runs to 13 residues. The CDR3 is CASRDSTYNEQFF. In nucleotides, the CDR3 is TGTGCCAGCAGGGACAGCACCTACAATGAGCAGTTCTTC.

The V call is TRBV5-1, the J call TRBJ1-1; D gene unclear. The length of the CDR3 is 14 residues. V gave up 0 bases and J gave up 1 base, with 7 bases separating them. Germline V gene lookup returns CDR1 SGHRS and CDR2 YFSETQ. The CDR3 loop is CASSLGEPNTEAFF. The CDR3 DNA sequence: TGCGCCAGCAGCTTGGGGGAGCCGAACACTGAAGCTTTCTTT.

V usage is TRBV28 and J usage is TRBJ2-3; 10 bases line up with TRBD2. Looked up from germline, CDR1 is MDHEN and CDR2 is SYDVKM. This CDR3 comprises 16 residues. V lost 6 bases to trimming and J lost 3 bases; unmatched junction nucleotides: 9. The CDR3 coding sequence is TGTGCCAGCAGAACCACCTTAGCGGGAGGAACAGATACGCAGTATTTT. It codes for CASRTTLAGGTDTQYF. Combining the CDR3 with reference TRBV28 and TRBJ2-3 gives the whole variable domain DVKVTQSSRYLVKRTGEKVFLECVQDMDHENMFWYRQDPGLGLRLIYFSYDVKMKEKGDIPEGYSVSREKKERFSLILESASTNQTSMYLCASRTTLAGGTDTQYFGPGTRLTVL.

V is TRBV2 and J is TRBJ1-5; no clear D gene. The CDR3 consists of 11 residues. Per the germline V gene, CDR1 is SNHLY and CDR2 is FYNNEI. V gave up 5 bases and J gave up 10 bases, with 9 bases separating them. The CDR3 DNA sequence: TGTGCCAGCAGTAATAATAGCCCCCAGCATTTT. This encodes CASSNNSPQHF.

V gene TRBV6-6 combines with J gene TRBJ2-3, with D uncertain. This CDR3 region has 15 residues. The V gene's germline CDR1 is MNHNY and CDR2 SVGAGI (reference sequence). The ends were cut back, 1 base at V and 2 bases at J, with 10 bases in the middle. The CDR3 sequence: CASSYFQELTDTQYF. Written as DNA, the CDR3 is TGTGCCAGCAGTTACTTCCAGGAACTCACAGATACGCAGTATTTT.

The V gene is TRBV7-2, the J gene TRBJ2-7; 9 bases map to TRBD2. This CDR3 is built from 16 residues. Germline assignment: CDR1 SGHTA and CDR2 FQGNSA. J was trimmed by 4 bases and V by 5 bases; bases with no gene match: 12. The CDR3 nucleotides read TGTGCCAGCAGCCTTATTAGCGGGAGTTCCGCGTACGAGCAGTACTTC. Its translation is CASSLISGSSAYEQYF.

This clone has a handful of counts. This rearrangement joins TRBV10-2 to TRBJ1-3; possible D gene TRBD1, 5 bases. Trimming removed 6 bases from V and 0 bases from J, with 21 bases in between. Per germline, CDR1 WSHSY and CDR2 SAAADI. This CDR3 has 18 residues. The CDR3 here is CASSHLFWTYSSGNTIYF. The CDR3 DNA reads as TGCGCCAGCAGCCACCTTTTTTGGACATACTCCTCTGGAAACACCATATATTTT.

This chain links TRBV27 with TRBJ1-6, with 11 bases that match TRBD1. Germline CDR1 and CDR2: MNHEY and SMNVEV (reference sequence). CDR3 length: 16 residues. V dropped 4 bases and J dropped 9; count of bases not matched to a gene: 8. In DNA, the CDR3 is TGTGCCAGCAGTTCCTGGACAGGGGGCGTCGGTTCACCCCTCCACTTT. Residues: CASSSWTGGVGSPLHF.

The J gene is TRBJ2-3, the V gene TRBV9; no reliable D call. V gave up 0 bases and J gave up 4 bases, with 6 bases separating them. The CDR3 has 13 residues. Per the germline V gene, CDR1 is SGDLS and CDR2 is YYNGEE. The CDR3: CASSVGTADTQYF. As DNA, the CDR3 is TGTGCCAGCAGCGTAGGAACAGCAGATACGCAGTATTTT.

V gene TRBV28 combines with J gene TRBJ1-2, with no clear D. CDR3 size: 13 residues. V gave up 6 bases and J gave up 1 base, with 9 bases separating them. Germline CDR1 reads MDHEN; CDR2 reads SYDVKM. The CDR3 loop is CASRAGGNYGYTF. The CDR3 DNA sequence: TGTGCCAGCAGGGCAGGTGGTAACTATGGCTACACCTTC.

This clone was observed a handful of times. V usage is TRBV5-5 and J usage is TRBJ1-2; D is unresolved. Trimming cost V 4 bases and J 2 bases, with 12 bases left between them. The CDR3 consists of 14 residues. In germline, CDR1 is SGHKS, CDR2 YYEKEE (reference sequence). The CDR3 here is CASSTENTNYGYTF. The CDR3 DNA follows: TGTGCCAGCAGCACAGAGAACACCAACTATGGCTACACCTTC.

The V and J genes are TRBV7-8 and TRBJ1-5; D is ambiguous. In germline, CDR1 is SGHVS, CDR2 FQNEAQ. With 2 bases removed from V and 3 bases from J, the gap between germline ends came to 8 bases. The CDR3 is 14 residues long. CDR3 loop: CASSLSVSNQPQHF. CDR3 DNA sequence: TGTGCCAGCAGCTTAAGCGTGTCCAATCAGCCCCAGCATTTT. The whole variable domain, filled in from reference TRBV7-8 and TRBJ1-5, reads GAGVSQSPRYKVAKRGQDVALRCDPISGHVSLFWYQQALGQGPEFLTYFQNEAQLDKSGLPSDRFFAERPEGSVSTLKIQRTQQEDSAVYLCASSLSVSNQPQHFGDGTRLSIL.

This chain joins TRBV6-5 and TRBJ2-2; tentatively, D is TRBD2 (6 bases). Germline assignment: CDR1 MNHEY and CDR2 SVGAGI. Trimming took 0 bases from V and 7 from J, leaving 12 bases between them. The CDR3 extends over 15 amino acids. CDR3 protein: CASSYSEGHIGELFF. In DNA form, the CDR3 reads TGTGCCAGCAGTTACTCGGAGGGCCATATCGGGGAGCTGTTTTTT.

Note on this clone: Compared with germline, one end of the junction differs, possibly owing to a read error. In DNA form, the CDR3 reads TGTGCCAGTAGCATAGGGGCGAAGCAGTACTTC. This translates into CASSIGAKQYF. The chain is built from TRBV19 and TRBJ2-7; D possibly corresponds to TRBD1 (5 bases). This CDR3 contains 11 residues. Per germline, CDR1 LNHDA and CDR2 SQIVND (reference sequence).

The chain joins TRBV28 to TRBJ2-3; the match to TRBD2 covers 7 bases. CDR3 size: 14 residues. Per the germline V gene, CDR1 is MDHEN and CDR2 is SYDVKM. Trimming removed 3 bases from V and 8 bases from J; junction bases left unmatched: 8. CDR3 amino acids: CASSFIGRVATQYF. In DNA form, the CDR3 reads TGTGCCAGCAGTTTTATTGGGAGGGTTGCTACGCAGTATTTT.

The CDR3 protein is CAWSVGTGPYEQYF. CDR3 nucleotides: TGTGCCTGGAGTGTAGGGACAGGTCCCTACGAGCAGTACTTC. V and J are TRBV30 and TRBJ2-7; TRBD1 aligns across 8 bases. The V gene's germline CDR1 is GTSNPN and CDR2 SVGIG (reference sequence). This CDR3 is built from 14 residues. The trim removed 0 bases at V and 2 bases at J, leaving 3 bases unmatched.

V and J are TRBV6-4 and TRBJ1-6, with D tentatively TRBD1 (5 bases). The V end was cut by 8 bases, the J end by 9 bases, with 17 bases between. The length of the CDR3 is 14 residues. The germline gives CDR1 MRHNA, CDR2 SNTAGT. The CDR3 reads CASWTNRGFSPLHF. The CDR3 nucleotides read TGTGCCAGCTGGACAAACCGTGGATTTTCACCCCTCCACTTT.

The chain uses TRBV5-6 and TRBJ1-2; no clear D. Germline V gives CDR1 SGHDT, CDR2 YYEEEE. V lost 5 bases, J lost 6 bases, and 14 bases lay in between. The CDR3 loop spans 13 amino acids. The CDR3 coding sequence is TGTGCCAGCAGAAAGAGATACTTTGATGGCTACACCTTC. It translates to CASRKRYFDGYTF.

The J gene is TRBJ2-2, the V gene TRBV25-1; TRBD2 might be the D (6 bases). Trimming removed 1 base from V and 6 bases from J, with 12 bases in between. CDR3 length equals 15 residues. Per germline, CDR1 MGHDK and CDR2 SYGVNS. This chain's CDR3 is CASSEWGGTAGELFF. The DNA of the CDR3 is TGTGCCAGCAGTGAATGGGGCGGGACGGCCGGGGAGCTGTTTTTT.

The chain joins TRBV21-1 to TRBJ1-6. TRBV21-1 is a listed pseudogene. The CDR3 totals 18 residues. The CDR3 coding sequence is TGTGCCAGCAGCCAAACCCATTGCGGTAGCACCTATAATTCACCCCTCCACTTT. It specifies CASSQTHCGSTYNSPLHF.